These 15 T cell receptor beta chains originate from one sample sequenced in a study of CD8 T cells in Susac syndrome. With random hexamers, 0.5 to 1 ug RNA was reverse transcribed. TCRdb called the immunoSEQ multiplex PCR reads again in MiXCR, with one record for every CDR3 protein. The sample gives more than 150,000 distinct CDR3 sequences, about 94% of which show up once; around 0.21% is in the top ten. Sequencing was carried out using CD8+ T cells from PBMCs. These receptors came from a human donor with multiple sclerosis.

The chain couples TRBV29-1 to TRBJ1-2; 8 bases fit TRBD1. V shed 6 bases, J shed 5 bases, and the junction held 11 bases outside the gene matches. Per the germline V gene, CDR1 is SQVTM and CDR2 is ANQGSEA. This CDR3 is built from 14 residues. The CDR3 nucleotides are TGCAGCGTCGAATACAGGGGGGATGTTTATGGCTACACCTTC. It encodes CSVEYRGDVYGYTF.

The rearrangement uses TRBV12-3 or TRBV12-4 and TRBJ1-5; TRBD1 might be the D (5 bases). The CDR3 spans 17 residues. The germline V and J ends were trimmed by 3 bases and 7 bases, with 22 bases remaining between them. The CDR3 here is CASSLYGGSQRSQPQHF. CDR3 nucleotide sequence: TGTGCCAGCAGTTTGTATGGGGGGTCCCAACGTAGCCAGCCCCAGCATTTT.

The chain links TRBV12-5 to TRBJ2-3; D uncertain. The CDR3 spans 12 residues. CDR1 and CDR2 from the germline V gene are LGHNT and FRNRAP. V was trimmed by 2 bases and J by 6 bases, leaving 6 bases between them. The CDR3 nucleotides are TGTGCTAGTGGTTTGTTCCCTGATACGCAGTATTTT. As protein: CASGLFPDTQYF.

The J gene is TRBJ1-1, the V gene TRBV9; 8 bases line up with TRBD1. Per the germline V gene, CDR1 is SGDLS and CDR2 is YYNGEE. Trimming took 3 bases from V and 4 from J; bases not matched to a gene: 8. The CDR3 has 15 residues. The CDR3 protein is CASSGGQGRGTEAFF. CDR3 DNA: TGTGCCAGCAGCGGAGGACAGGGACGTGGCACTGAAGCTTTCTTT.

The rearrangement joins TRBV4-1 to TRBJ1-1; perhaps TRBD1 as D (6 bases). The germline V gene encodes CDR1 MGHRA and CDR2 YSYEKL. The CDR3 consists of 15 residues. V was shortened by 4 bases and J by 0 bases, with 12 bases between the two germline ends. The CDR3 nucleotides are TGCGCCAGCAGCCCCACACAGGGCCTGAACACTGAAGCTTTCTTT. Translating it yields CASSPTQGLNTEAFF.

The V call is TRBV7-9, the J call TRBJ1-1; possibly TRBD1 for D (6 bases). CDR1 and CDR2 from the germline V gene are SEHNR and FQNEAQ (reference sequence). The CDR3 has 13 amino acids. V shed 5 bases and J shed 13 bases, with 20 bases lying between them. The chain's CDR3 is CASSGPMDSLLFF. The CDR3 coding sequence is TGTGCCAGCAGCGGACCTATGGACAGCCTACTTTTCTTT. Supplemented by reference TRBV7-9 and TRBJ1-1, the full variable domain reads DTGVSQNPRHKITKRGQNVTFRCDPISEHNRLYWYRQTLGQGPEFLTYFQNEAQLEKSRLLSDRFSAERPKGSFSTLEIQRTEQGDSAMYLCASSGPMDSLLFFGQGTRLTVV.

The rearrangement uses TRBV27 and TRBJ1-6, with 7 nucleotides matching TRBD1. With 5 bases clipped from V and 8 bases from J, the junction kept 9 bases outside the gene matches. CDR1 and CDR2 from the germline V gene are MNHEY and SMNVEV (reference sequence). CDR3 size: 15 residues. The CDR3 DNA follows: TGTGCCAGCAGTGCCGACAGGGATTTTGATTCACCCCTCCACTTT. It translates to CASSADRDFDSPLHF.

The chain employs TRBV15 and TRBJ2-7, with unresolved D. Trimming left V 4 bases short and J 6 bases short, with 16 bases between. Germline loops: CDR1 LNHNV, CDR2 YYDKDF (reference sequence). The CDR3 contains 14 residues. CDR3 coding DNA: TGTGCCACCAGCACCAAACCCCAATTGGCCGAGCAGTACTTC. Its translation: CATSTKPQLAEQYF. The variable domain in full, completed from reference TRBV15 and TRBJ2-7, reads DAMVIQNPRYQVTQFGKPVTLSCSQTLNHNVMYWYQQKSSQAPKLLFHYYDKDFNNEADTPDNFQSRRPNTSFCFLDIRSPGLGDTAMYLCATSTKPQLAEQYFGPGTRLTVT.

The chain employs TRBV19 and TRBJ1-2, with 7 bases fitting TRBD1. Germline V gene lookup returns CDR1 LNHDA and CDR2 SQIVND (reference sequence). The ends lost 3 bases at V and 11 bases at J; junction bases unmatched: 9. CDR3 size: 13 residues. The DNA for the CDR3 is TGTGCCAGTAGTATCGGGGACAGCCCGGAATACACCTTC. This codes for CASSIGDSPEYTF. Looking up the rest from reference TRBV19 and TRBJ1-2 gives the full variable domain: DGGITQSPKYLFRKEGQNVTLSCEQNLNHDAMYWYRQDPGQGLRLIYYSQIVNDFQKGDIAEGYSVSREKKESFPLTVTSAQKNPTAFYLCASSIGDSPEYTFGSGTRLTVV.

V gene TRBV29-1 combines with J gene TRBJ1-2, with D unresolved. The germline V gene encodes CDR1 SQVTM and CDR2 ANQGSEA. CDR3 length: 15 residues. V lost 4 bases and J lost 0, with 15 bases in between. The CDR3 bases are TGCAGCGTTGTAGCAACGGATCATCCTAACTATGGCTACACCTTC. Residues: CSVVATDHPNYGYTF.

This chain joins TRBV28 and TRBJ2-3, with D possibly TRBD2 on 5 matching bases. Trimming shortened V by 3 bases and J by 2 bases, and 24 bases separated the two germline ends. CDR3 size: 19 residues. The germline V gene encodes CDR1 MDHEN and CDR2 SYDVKM. The CDR3 sequence is CASSLELGYRESFTDTQYF. The DNA of the CDR3 is TGTGCCAGCAGTTTGGAGCTTGGGTATAGGGAGAGTTTCACAGATACGCAGTATTTT.

The J gene is TRBJ2-1, the V gene TRBV9, with 10 bases lining up with TRBD1. The CDR3 contains 16 residues. With 3 bases clipped from V and 5 bases from J, the junction kept 8 bases outside the gene matches. Germline values: CDR1 SGDLS, CDR2 YYNGEE. CDR3 nucleotides: TGTGCCAGCAGCGCCCTGACAGGGGGCCTTGACAATGAGCAGTTCTTC. Amino acid sequence: CASSALTGGLDNEQFF. Drawing the rest from reference TRBV9 and TRBJ2-1, the complete variable domain is DSGVTQTPKHLITATGQRVTLRCSPRSGDLSVYWYQQSLDQGLQFLIQYYNGEERAKGNILERFSAQQFPDLHSELNLSSLELGDSALYFCASSALTGGLDNEQFFGPGTRLTVL.

This clonotype was seen only once. CDR3 nucleotides: TGTGCCAGCAGAAGCGGGTTAGGGCGGAAAGAGACCCAGTACTTC. Translating gives CASRSGLGRKETQYF. This chain connects TRBV6-5 to TRBJ2-5; perhaps TRBD2 as D (6 bases). Germline CDR1 MNHEY, CDR2 SVGAGI. Trimming took 6 bases from V and 3 from J, leaving 17 bases between them. CDR3 length: 15 residues.

This clonotype was observed once. The rearrangement joins TRBV6-6 to TRBJ1-1; no reliable D call. V gave up 6 bases and J gave up 4 bases, with 15 bases separating them. Germline lookup yields CDR1 MNHNY and CDR2 SVGAGI (reference sequence). The CDR3 spans 14 residues. The CDR3 spells CASRPGAGGTEAFF. CDR3 bases: TGTGCCAGCAGACCAGGAGCCGGAGGCACTGAAGCTTTCTTT.

This chain links TRBV5-6 with TRBJ1-4; TRBD1 aligns across 8 bases. J gave up 7 bases and V 4 bases, and 12 bases lay outside the gene matches. In germline, CDR1 is SGHDT, CDR2 YYEEEE. The CDR3 runs 16 residues. The CDR3 DNA sequence: TGTGCCAGCAGCCAAAACAGGGGGAATTGGGCTGAAAAACTGTTTTTT. This sequence encodes CASSQNRGNWAEKLFF.